This entry is about one T cell receptor (beta chain). Trimming pared 5 bases from V and 4 bases from J, leaving 10 bases between. Germline V gene data show CDR1 as MNHEY and CDR2 as SMNVEV (reference sequence). The CDR3 contains 13 residues. This sample stems from a study of beta chain features in type 1 diabetes. Of the isolated RNA, all was reverse transcribed, and so the sequenced material was expressed TCRB transcripts. The repertoire was sequenced with immunoSEQ multiplex PCR; TCRdb's copy has only in-frame clones and lacks some. There are 200,000 to 300,000 clones in the sample; around a quarter occur only once, and around 4% lies in the top ten.

The TCR was taken from a man younger than 40 in good health. Material for sequencing was central memory CD4+ T cells from blood. The rearrangement joins TRBV27 to TRBJ2-3; D gene uncertain. The CDR3 DNA reads TGTGCCAGCAGTACTCCGCTAGCAGATACGCAGTATTTT. Its translation: CASSTPLADTQYF.